The clone carrying this T cell receptor beta chain was detected ten times or more. Its antigen is still unknown. The data were taken from a study of T-cell reconstitution after alpha-beta-depleted transplantation in children. V dropped 0 bases and J dropped 4 bases, with 7 bases sitting between them. The germline V gene encodes CDR1 SGHRS and CDR2 YFSETQ. The CDR3 sequence is 13 residues long. Whole-study findings and limits: Alpha-beta T cells about two months after transplant reportedly derived from several hundred expanded graft clones.

For TCRbeta, the library was prepared with unique molecular identifiers. From the PCR reads, TCRdb called clonotypes with MiXCR, one entry per CDR3 protein. The top ten clones hold approximately 6% of a sample with around 250,000 distinct CDR3 sequences, under 9.5% of them seen once. The genes are TRBV5-1 and TRBJ2-5; the D is unclear. Sequenced here: PBMCs, mostly from graft donor cells, sampled 180 days after TCRalphabeta/CD19-depleted stem cell transplant. The clonotype was recovered from a male patient between 10 and 17 years old who had a stem cell transplant for acute lymphoblastic leukemia, so the T cells may come from the graft donor. Written as DNA, the CDR3 is TGCGCCAGCAGCTTGGCGAGCGCAGAGACCCAGTACTTC. It encodes CASSLASAETQYF.